This record looks at one T cell receptor beta chain sequence and its context. The data were obtained in a study of CD8 T cells in Susac syndrome. Trimming took 5 bases from V and 5 from J; bases not matched to a gene: 11. Germline CDR1 and CDR2: MGHRA and YSYEKL. The CDR3 totals 15 residues. Random-hexamer reverse transcription was applied to roughly 0.45 to 1 ug RNA. An immunoSEQ multiplex PCR amplified TCR beta CDR3 over 54 Vbeta and 13 Jbeta. Via MiXCR, TCRdb re-called the immunoSEQ multiplex PCR reads, giving one row per CDR3 protein. The sample contains 140,000 to 150,000 distinct CDR3 sequences, around 95% of which appear only once. The multiple sclerosis control cohort comprised treatment-naive individuals presenting with stable or active relapsing-remitting disease.

This clonotype originated in a human donor with multiple sclerosis. The sample consisted of CD4+ T cells from PBMCs. This chain joins TRBV4-1 and TRBJ2-5, with 7 positions matching TRBD2. The DNA of the CDR3 is TGCGCCAGCAGCTTCCTGACTAGCCGACGGGAGACCCAGTACTTC. Encoded protein: CASSFLTSRRETQYF.